A single sample gave rise to the 3 T cell receptor beta chains below, sequenced in a study of blood T cell repertoires in COVID-19 (TCRdb year 2020). To prepare the library, the immunoSEQ multiplex PCR assay was applied. Held by TCRdb, this immuneACCESS table contains in-frame sequences only and omits some clones. Under half of the omission traces to an unresolved V gene where checked; the cause of the rest is unknown. This sample lists more than 250,000 clones; about 83% were detected once. The top ten clones comprise 1.5% to 2% of the sample. The specimen was peripheral blood. The receptor source for this set is a woman aged 45-60 years with acute or convalescent COVID-19.

V gene TRBV7-9 combines with J gene TRBJ2-7, with D uncertain. Germline V gene lookup returns CDR1 SEHNR and CDR2 FQNEAQ (reference sequence). There are 12 residues in the CDR3. V lost 1 base and J 5 bases, leaving 6 bases between the germline ends. This CDR3 is CASSLVLHEQYF. The CDR3, as DNA: TGTGCCAGCAGCTTAGTTCTTCACGAGCAGTACTTC.

This chain uses TRBV27 with TRBJ1-2, with 9 bases aligning to TRBD1. The CDR3 is made up of 15 amino acids. Germline lookup yields CDR1 MNHEY and CDR2 SMNVEV (reference sequence). Germline trimming cut 5 bases from V and 0 bases from J; bases unmatched to any gene: 4. CDR3 sequence: CASSTTGGANYGYTF. The CDR3 nucleotides read TGTGCCAGCAGTACAACAGGGGGCGCTAACTATGGCTACACCTTC.

This clone is a singleton in its sample. The V and J genes are TRBV24-1 and TRBJ1-2, with 8 bases that match TRBD1. Germline V lookup: CDR1 KGHDR, CDR2 SFDVKD. The CDR3 runs to 12 residues. The J segment lost 8 bases and the V segment lost 9 bases, leaving 7 bases of the junction unmatched. The CDR3 here is CATFNGQGGYTF. DNA for the CDR3: TGTGCCACCTTCAACGGACAGGGCGGCTACACCTTC.